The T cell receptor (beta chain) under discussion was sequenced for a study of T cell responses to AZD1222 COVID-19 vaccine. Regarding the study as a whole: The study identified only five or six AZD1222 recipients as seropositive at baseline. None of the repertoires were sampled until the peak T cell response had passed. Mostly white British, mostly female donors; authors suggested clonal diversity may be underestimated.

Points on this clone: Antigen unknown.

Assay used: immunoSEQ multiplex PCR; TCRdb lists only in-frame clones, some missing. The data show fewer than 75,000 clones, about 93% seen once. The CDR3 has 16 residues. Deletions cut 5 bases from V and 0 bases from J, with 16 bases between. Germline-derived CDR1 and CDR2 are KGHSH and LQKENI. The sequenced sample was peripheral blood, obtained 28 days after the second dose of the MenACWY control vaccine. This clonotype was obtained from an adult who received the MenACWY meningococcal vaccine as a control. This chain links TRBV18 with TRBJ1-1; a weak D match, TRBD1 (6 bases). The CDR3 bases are TGTGCCAGCTCATATTTGGGGGCCGACCTGAACACTGAAGCTTTCTTT. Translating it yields CASSYLGADLNTEAFF.